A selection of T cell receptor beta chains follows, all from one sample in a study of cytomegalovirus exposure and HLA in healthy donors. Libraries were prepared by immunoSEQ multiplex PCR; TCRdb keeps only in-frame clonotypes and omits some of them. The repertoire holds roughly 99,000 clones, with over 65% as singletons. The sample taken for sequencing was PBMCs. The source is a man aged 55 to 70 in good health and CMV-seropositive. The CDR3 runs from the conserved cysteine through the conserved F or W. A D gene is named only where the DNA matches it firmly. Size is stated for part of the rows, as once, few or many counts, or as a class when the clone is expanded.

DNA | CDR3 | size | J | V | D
TGTGCCAGCAGTCTACGGACAGGGGCCTCGAAGAACACTGAAGCTTTCTTT | CASSLRTGASKNTEAFF | . | TRBJ1-1 | TRBV27 | TRBD1
TGTGCCAGCAGCTCTCCCGGGGTTGCCTACGAGCAGTACTTC | CASSSPGVAYEQYF | few | TRBJ2-7 | TRBV11-1 | .
TGTGCCAGCAGTTACGCCTCCCAGGGGCCCAATGAGCAGTTCTTC | CASSYASQGPNEQFF | few | TRBJ2-1 | TRBV6-5 | .
TGTGCCAGCAGCTCCTCCGGGACAAGTAATTCACCCCTCCACTTT | CASSSSGTSNSPLHF | . | TRBJ1-6 | TRBV11-2 | .
TGTGCCAGCAGCGCCAGAGGAGAGACCCAGTACTTC | CASSARGETQYF | . | TRBJ2-5 | TRBV7-6 | .
TGCGCCAGCAGCCTTTTTGGACAGGGTCATAATTCACCCCTCCACTTT | CASSLFGQGHNSPLHF | . | TRBJ1-6 | TRBV4-1 | TRBD1
TGCGCCAGCACAAGACAGGGGACTCTTAACACCGGGGAGCTGTTTTTT | CASTRQGTLNTGELFF | . | TRBJ2-2 | TRBV5-1 | TRBD1
TGTGCCACCAGCAGAGATCCGGGGGACTCGGATACGCAGTATTTT | CATSRDPGDSDTQYF | once | TRBJ2-3 | TRBV15 | .
TGTGCCAGCAGTACGTCCAGGGGGCCCGGCTCCTACAATGAGCAGTTCTTC | CASSTSRGPGSYNEQFF | . | TRBJ2-1 | TRBV5-4 | TRBD1
TGTGCCAGCAGTTCCGACTTGGGCACAGATACGCAGTATTTT | CASSSDLGTDTQYF | . | TRBJ2-3 | TRBV27 | .
TGTGCCTGGACTGGGGGCTTCGACTATGGCTACACCTTC | CAWTGGFDYGYTF | . | TRBJ1-2 | TRBV30 | .
TGTGCCAGCAGCCCTACCCGACAGGAGAACTATGGCTACACCTTC | CASSPTRQENYGYTF | . | TRBJ1-2 | TRBV7-2 | .
TGTGCCAGCAGCCAGAGCCTTCCGGAGACCCAGTACTTC | CASSQSLPETQYF | . | TRBJ2-5 | TRBV14 | .
TGTGCCAGCAGCCCTAGCGGGGGGGCCTACAATGAGCAGTTCTTC | CASSPSGGAYNEQFF | . | TRBJ2-1 | TRBV9 | TRBD2
TGTGCCAGCACCTGGACTAGCGGGGGGGACAATGAGCAGTTCTTC | CASTWTSGGDNEQFF | . | TRBJ2-1 | TRBV27 | TRBD2
TGTGCCAGCAGTTTACATCGAGCTAACTATGGCTACACCTTC | CASSLHRANYGYTF | few | TRBJ1-2 | TRBV28 | .
TGCGCCAGCAGCTCTGACAGGGCCGAGCAGTACTTC | CASSSDRAEQYF | . | TRBJ2-7 | TRBV4-3 | TRBD1
TGTGCCAGCGCCCGGACAGGGGGAAGGAGCAATCAGCCCCAGCATTTT | CASARTGGRSNQPQHF | . | TRBJ1-5 | TRBV5-5 | TRBD1
TGCGCCAGCAGCTTGGACAAATCCCCCTATGGCTACACCTTC | CASSLDKSPYGYTF | . | TRBJ1-2 | TRBV5-1 | .
TGTGCCAGCAGTGCGGACTACAGCTCCTACGAGCAGTACTTC | CASSADYSSYEQYF | few | TRBJ2-7 | TRBV6-1 | .
TGTGCCAGCAGCGGACAGGGGGCGGCGGAGCAGTACTTC | CASSGQGAAEQYF | . | TRBJ2-7 | TRBV6-5 | TRBD1
TGTGCCAGCAAGGACGGGACATCGAACACTGAAGCTTTCTTT | CASKDGTSNTEAFF | few | TRBJ1-1 | TRBV7-9 | .
TGTGCCAGCAGTGCCCGGGACTCAATTTACACAGATACGCAGTATTTT | CASSARDSIYTDTQYF | . | TRBJ2-3 | TRBV25-1 | .
TGTGCCAGCAGTTCGTACAGGGGCGGCAATCAGCCCCAGCATTTT | CASSSYRGGNQPQHF | . | TRBJ1-5 | TRBV6-6 | TRBD1